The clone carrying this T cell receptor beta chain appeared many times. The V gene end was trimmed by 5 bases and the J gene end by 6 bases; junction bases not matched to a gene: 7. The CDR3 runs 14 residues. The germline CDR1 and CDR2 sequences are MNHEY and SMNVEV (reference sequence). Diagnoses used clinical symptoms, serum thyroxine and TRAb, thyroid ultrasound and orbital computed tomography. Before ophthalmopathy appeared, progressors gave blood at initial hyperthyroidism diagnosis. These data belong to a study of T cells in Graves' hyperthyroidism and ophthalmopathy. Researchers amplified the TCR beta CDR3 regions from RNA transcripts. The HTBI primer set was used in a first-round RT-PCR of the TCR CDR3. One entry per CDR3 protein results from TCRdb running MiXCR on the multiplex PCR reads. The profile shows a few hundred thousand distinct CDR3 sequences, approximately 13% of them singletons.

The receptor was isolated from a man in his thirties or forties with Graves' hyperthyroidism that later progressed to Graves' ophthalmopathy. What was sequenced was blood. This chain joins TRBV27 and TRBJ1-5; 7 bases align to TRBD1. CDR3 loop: CASSLTGYGQPQHF. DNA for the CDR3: TGTGCCAGCAGTCTGACAGGGTATGGTCAGCCCCAGCATTTT.